Below, 4 T cell receptor beta chains from the same sample are listed, as sequenced in a study of blood T cells in healthy people across ages. The second PCR ran about 6 to 12 cycles with a sample-barcoded 5' primer and J-beta primers. TCRdb itself ran the 5' RACE reads through MiXCR, one entry per CDR3 protein. The data hold around 500,000 distinct CDR3 sequences, with roughly a quarter observed a single time. These data also featured in a second study, about T cells of mothers and their children.

Material for sequencing was blood. Receptor source: a boy between 2 and 10 years old in good health.

This clonotype was picked up a small number of times. The V call is TRBV12-3 or TRBV12-4, the J call TRBJ2-5; D uncertain. Trimming removed 6 bases at V and 5 bases at J, with 22 bases between. The CDR3 is 16 amino acids. The CDR3 protein is CASSSRGLGSWETQYF. The CDR3 bases are TGTGCCAGCAGCTCCCGCGGCTTAGGGTCGTGGGAGACCCAGTACTTC.

To note about this clonotype: The junction shows a germline mismatch at one end, possibly a read error. DNA for the CDR3: TGTGCCAACAGCTTAGCCTGGGGGGGGGGCTACGAGCAGTACTTC. It encodes CANSLAWGGGYEQYF. V usage is TRBV7-2 and J usage is TRBJ2-7, with TRBD2 identical over 7 bases. The germline V gene encodes CDR1 SGHTA and CDR2 FQGNSA. The CDR3 totals 15 residues.

The rearrangement joins TRBV20-1 to TRBJ1-2; 10 bases are shared with TRBD1. The V gene end was trimmed by 3 bases and the J gene end by 4 bases; junction bases not matched to a gene: 8. CDR3 size: 15 residues. Per the germline V gene, CDR1 is DFQATT and CDR2 is SNEGSKA (reference sequence). The CDR3 sequence: CSASYTGTGVYGYTF. CDR3 in DNA: TGCAGTGCTAGTTACACCGGGACAGGGGTCTATGGCTACACCTTC.

The rearrangement links TRBV29-1 to TRBJ2-5; D is possibly TRBD2 (7 bases). Matching the DNA end better, TRBJ2-7 makes the J call doubtful. The CDR3 is 15 residues long. CDR1 is SQVTM and CDR2 is ANQGSEA in the germline V gene. The CDR3 sequence: CSVEDWGGNAYEQYF. The CDR3 DNA sequence: TGCAGCGTTGAAGATTGGGGGGGCAACGCCTACGAGCAGTACTTC.